The sequence of this T cell receptor (beta chain) was determined in a study of blood T cell repertoires in COVID-19. The CDR3 totals 13 residues. CDR1 is SGHDT and CDR2 is YYEEEE in the germline V gene. The V end was cut by 9 bases, the J end by 2 bases, with 14 bases between. There are a few counts of this clone. The assay was immunoSEQ multiplex PCR, and TCRdb's table has in-frame clones only and misses some. The table shows about 370,000 clones, with roughly nine tenths occurring only once. J is TRBJ1-2 and V is TRBV5-6, with a weak D call TRBD1 (6 bases). The sequencing input was PBMCs or T cells enriched from blood (not recorded which). This receptor was taken from a young man who had recovered from COVID-19. CDR3 loop: CATRQGINYGYTF. The CDR3 DNA sequence: TGTGCCACCCGCCAGGGGATAAACTATGGCTACACCTTC.